The next 5 T cell receptor beta chains were all read from a single sample in a study of T cells in Graves' hyperthyroidism and ophthalmopathy. The CDR3 regions of TCR beta were amplified from RNA transcripts. Initially, a first-round RT-PCR of the TCR CDR3 employed the HTBI primer set. TCRdb itself ran the multiplex PCR reads through MiXCR, one entry per CDR3 protein. The data hold about 600,000 distinct CDR3 sequences, with around 16% observed a single time. Sequencing was done on a sample of blood. The receptors were gathered from a woman in her 40s with Graves' ophthalmopathy.

The V call is TRBV3-1, the J call TRBJ1-1, with D maybe TRBD1 (5 bases). Germline V CDR1 and CDR2: LGHDT, YNNKEL (reference sequence). This CDR3 comprises 12 residues. Between the trimmed V and J ends, which lost 1 base and 8 bases, there was a span of 8 bases. CDR3 sequence reads: CASSQAGEEAFF. The CDR3 coding sequence is TGTGCCAGCAGCCAAGCGGGGGAAGAAGCTTTCTTT.

The chain is built from TRBV6-1 and TRBJ1-1, with 7 bases fitting TRBD1. Germline V gene data show CDR1 as MNHNS and CDR2 as SASEGT. The V segment lost 7 bases and the J segment 1 base; nucleotides outside the gene matches: 12. CDR3 length equals 16 residues. The CDR3 loop is CASKRDRGGPNTEAFF. The CDR3 region has the DNA TGTGCCAGCAAGAGGGACAGAGGAGGGCCGAACACTGAAGCTTTCTTT.

This clonotype was seen a handful of times. The gene calls are TRBV20-1 and TRBJ2-1; D call uncertain. Germline-derived CDR1 and CDR2 are DFQATT and SNEGSKA (reference sequence). The V end lost 3 bases, the J end lost 8 bases, and 11 bases lay between the germline ends. The CDR3 loop spans 12 amino acids. This CDR3 reads CSARLRFDEQFF. CDR3 sequence (DNA): TGCAGTGCTAGGCTCAGGTTCGATGAGCAGTTCTTC.

This clonotype has a handful of counts. CDR3: CAISDGDRGPNQPQHF. DNA of the CDR3: TGTGCCATCAGTGACGGGGACAGGGGCCCTAATCAGCCCCAGCATTTT. V usage is TRBV10-3 and J usage is TRBJ1-5; 10 bases align to TRBD1. The trim removed 3 bases at V and 4 bases at J, leaving 6 bases unmatched. From germline, CDR1 is ENHRY and CDR2 SYGVKD. This CDR3 is built from 16 residues.

There are many counts of this clonotype. The rearrangement joins TRBV28 to TRBJ1-5; D is unclear. Trimming took off 2 bases at V and 7 bases at J, with 9 bases between the two ends. Per the germline V gene, CDR1 is MDHEN and CDR2 is SYDVKM. This CDR3 spans 13 amino acids. CDR3 sequence (DNA): TGTGCCAGCAGTTTAACCCGGAAGCAGCCCCAGCATTTT. Residues: CASSLTRKQPQHF.